The 16 T cell receptor beta chains in this list originate from one sample, sequenced in a study of T cell repertoires in cytomegalovirus infection. TCRdb fed the reads into MiXCR, producing one record per CDR3 protein. This sample has about 680,000 distinct CDR3 sequences; 20% to 25% occur once, and the top ten carry approximately 8%. Sequencing input: CD8+ T cells from PBMCs. Every receptor here comes from a human donor in good health (CMV status not recorded). Some clones in this sample may be carry-over from other donors' samples.

This clonotype was seen only a few times. J is TRBJ1-2 and V is TRBV4-1; D not certain. Trimming removed 1 base at V and 4 bases at J, with 7 bases between. The CDR3 runs 13 residues. Per germline, CDR1 MGHRA and CDR2 YSYEKL. The CDR3 spells CASSQVGTYGYTF. Written as DNA, the CDR3 is TGCGCCAGCAGCCAAGTGGGCACCTATGGCTACACCTTC.

This clonotype was observed at least ten times. The V call is TRBV28, the J call TRBJ2-4; 7 nucleotides line up with TRBD1. Trimming cost V 6 bases and J 7 bases; bases outside gene matches: 9. CDR1 and CDR2 (germline): MDHEN, SYDVKM. CDR3 length: 14 residues. The CDR3, as DNA: TGTGCCAGCAGAACACAGGGGCCGGGGAACATTCAGTACTTC. As protein: CASRTQGPGNIQYF.

The V and J genes are TRBV20-1 and TRBJ1-5; 7 positions agree with TRBD1. The CDR3 is 16 amino acids. The V and J ends lost 0 bases and 0 bases, in that order; junction bases with no gene match: 5. The germline V gene has CDR1 DFQATT and CDR2 SNEGSKA (reference sequence). CDR3 nucleotides: TGCAGTGCTAGAGATATGACAGGGAATAGCAATCAGCCCCAGCATTTT. Translated: CSARDMTGNSNQPQHF.

The chain is built from TRBV28 and TRBJ2-1; the D gene could be TRBD1 or TRBD2 (5 bases each). This CDR3 comprises 16 residues. Germline loops: CDR1 MDHEN, CDR2 SYDVKM. The V end lost 6 bases, the J end lost 2 bases, and 17 bases lay between the germline ends. The CDR3 protein is CASSSTGTRAYNEQFF. Here the CDR3 DNA reads TGTGCCAGCAGCTCAACCGGGACCCGAGCCTACAATGAGCAGTTCTTC.

The V and J genes are TRBV28 and TRBJ2-5; 13 bases fit TRBD2. CDR3 length equals 16 residues. V lost 5 bases to trimming and J lost 5 bases; unmatched junction nucleotides: 8. Germline V gene sequence: CDR1 MDHEN, CDR2 SYDVKM. The CDR3 DNA reads TGTGCCAGCAGTATTACTAGCGGGGGGGCCTGGGAGACCCAGTACTTC. It codes for CASSITSGGAWETQYF.

This clonotype came up many times. The chain carries TRBV5-6 and TRBJ2-4; D might be TRBD1 (5 bases). CDR3 size: 16 residues. Trimming pared 0 bases from V and 3 bases from J, leaving 13 bases between. Per germline, CDR1 SGHDT and CDR2 YYEEEE. DNA for the CDR3: TGTGCCAGCAGCTTGGACCCGATGGGGCTCAAAAACATTCAGTACTTC. This encodes CASSLDPMGLKNIQYF.

This clonotype was picked up many times. CDR3 in amino acids: CASSSDTGREDNSPLHF. CDR3 DNA: TGTGCCAGCAGCTCCGATACCGGCCGTGAAGATAATTCACCCCTCCACTTT. The chain has TRBV7-8 and TRBJ1-6; D remains unclear. Trimming took 4 bases from V and 5 from J, leaving 18 bases between them. Germline V CDR1 and CDR2: SGHVS, FQNEAQ. The CDR3 has 17 residues.

This clonotype was counted only a few times. The chain joins TRBV5-5 to TRBJ2-2; D remains ambiguous. Trimming removed 5 bases at V and 0 bases at J, with 14 bases between. Per the germline V gene, CDR1 is SGHKS and CDR2 is YYEKEE (reference sequence). The CDR3 extends over 16 amino acids. CDR3 region: CASSLRLIANTGELFF. CDR3 in DNA: TGTGCCAGCAGTCTAAGGCTCATCGCGAACACCGGGGAGCTGTTTTTT.

This clonotype was seen a handful of times. The chain recombines TRBV15 with TRBJ1-1, with D unresolved. Trimming shortened V by 0 bases and J by 7 bases, and 15 bases separated the two germline ends. The CDR3 is 15 amino acids. CDR1 and CDR2 from the germline V gene are LNHNV and YYDKDF (reference sequence). The CDR3 DNA reads TGTGCCACCAGCAGAGATGAAACATCGGAGATTGAAGCTTTCTTT. This codes for CATSRDETSEIEAFF. Together with reference TRBV15 and TRBJ1-1, the CDR3 gives the full variable domain: DAMVIQNPRYQVTQFGKPVTLSCSQTLNHNVMYWYQQKSSQAPKLLFHYYDKDFNNEADTPDNFQSRRPNTSFCFLDIRSPGLGDTAMYLCATSRDETSEIEAFFGQGTRLTVV.

The chain combines TRBV29-1 with TRBJ2-1; D gene uncertain. The CDR3 extends over 15 amino acids. V was trimmed by 2 bases and J by 0 bases, leaving 11 bases between them. Per germline, CDR1 SQVTM and CDR2 ANQGSEA. The CDR3 DNA is TGCAGCGTTGAAAAGGGTCGCATCTCCTACAATGAGCAGTTCTTC. It codes for CSVEKGRISYNEQFF.

The chain carries TRBV28 and TRBJ2-7; tentatively, D is TRBD1 (5 bases). V lost 1 base, J lost 6 bases, and 13 bases lay in between. The CDR3 length is 14 residues. Germline values: CDR1 MDHEN, CDR2 SYDVKM. The CDR3 sequence is CASSLSGSGSEQYV. The CDR3 region has the DNA TGTGCCAGCAGTTTATCAGGGTCGGGTAGCGAGCAGTACGTC.

The CDR3 sequence: CASSSRGGSPDTQYF. CDR3 DNA sequence: TGTGCCAGCAGCTCTCGCGGGGGGAGTCCAGATACGCAGTATTTT. The chain links TRBV28 to TRBJ2-3; 8 bases map to TRBD2. Germline-derived CDR1 and CDR2 are MDHEN and SYDVKM. The CDR3 has 15 residues. J lost 4 bases, V lost 6 bases, and 9 bases had no gene match.

There are a few counts of this clonotype. The rearrangement links TRBV7-9 to TRBJ2-4; 8 bases align to TRBD2. V was pared by 7 bases and J by 3 bases, with 14 bases of the junction left unmatched. The CDR3 contains 17 residues. CDR1 is SEHNR, CDR2 FQNEAQ, per germline (reference sequence). Here the CDR3 reads CASTPDLGGGLKNIQYF. CDR3 sequence (DNA): TGTGCCAGCACCCCGGATCTTGGCGGGGGGCTCAAAAACATTCAGTACTTC.

This clonotype was picked up a small number of times. The rearrangement uses TRBV5-8 and TRBJ2-7, with 8 bases lining up with TRBD1. The germline V gene has CDR1 SGHTS and CDR2 YDEGEE. J lost 2 bases, V lost 0 bases, and 13 bases had no gene match. The CDR3 is 18 residues long. The CDR3 loop is CASSLGGSDRVPPYEQYF. In nucleotides, the CDR3 is TGTGCCAGCAGCTTGGGGGGGTCGGACAGGGTTCCCCCCTACGAGCAGTACTTC. The full variable domain, its missing parts supplied by reference TRBV5-8 and TRBJ2-7, is EAGVTQSPTHLIKTRGQQATLRCSPISGHTSVYWYQQALGLGLQFLLWYDEGEERNRGNFPPRFSGRQFPNYSSELNVNALELEDSALYLCASSLGGSDRVPPYEQYFGPGTRLTVT.

This clonotype was observed at least ten times. This chain connects TRBV7-6 to TRBJ2-7; D is possibly TRBD2 (5 bases). The V gene lost 8 bases and the J gene lost 1 base, with 9 bases spanning the gap. The CDR3 contains 12 residues. CDR1 and CDR2 (germline): SGHVS, FNYEAQ. CDR3 nucleotides: TGTGCCAGCGCAGGCGGGTCCTACGAGCAGTACTTC. Protein: CASAGGSYEQYF.

This clonotype was detected many times. V is TRBV7-9 and J is TRBJ1-5; TRBD1 is a possible D gene (5 bases). CDR1 and CDR2 from the germline V gene are SEHNR and FQNEAQ (reference sequence). The CDR3 length is 13 residues. V was shortened by 1 base and J by 4 bases, with 5 bases between the two germline ends. The DNA of the CDR3 is TGTGCCAGCAGCTTAGACAGGAATCAGCCCCAGCATTTT. Encoded protein: CASSLDRNQPQHF.